This T cell receptor beta chain was recorded in a study of identical twins. TCRdb analysed the 5' RACE reads with MiXCR anew, one entry per CDR3 protein. Of just under 550,000 distinct CDR3 sequences detected, around 15% appear once; the ten largest clones hold nearly 0.45%. This clonotype was seen a few times. Trimming cost V 0 bases and J 5 bases; bases outside gene matches: 5. CDR3 length equals 16 residues. The germline gives CDR1 SGHRS, CDR2 YFSETQ. These data were also reused for a study on yellow fever vaccine responses in identical twins.

The TCR was taken from a woman between 18 and 29 years old in good health. The chain is built from TRBV5-1 and TRBJ2-2, with TRBD1 identical over 9 bases. The sequencing input was CD4+ T cells sorted from blood. The CDR3 reads CASSLVRTGVTGELFF. CDR3 DNA sequence: TGCGCCAGCAGCTTGGTGCGGACAGGGGTAACCGGGGAGCTGTTTTTT.